The entry that follows covers one T cell receptor beta chain sequence. The junction departs from the called germline gene at one end, perhaps through a read error. Generated by immunoSEQ multiplex PCR, the TCRdb table keeps only in-frame clones and is missing some. The sample has some 130,000 clones, approximately 88% seen once. This sample was taken from a study of blood T cell repertoires in COVID-19. This CDR3 region has 17 residues. Germline CDR1 SGHVS, CDR2 FNYEAQ. The sequenced material came from peripheral blood. The TCR was taken from a man in his fifties with acute or convalescent COVID-19. V usage is TRBV7-6 and J usage is TRBJ1-3; D uncertain. CDR3: CATSRSPNWSSGNTIYF. CDR3 DNA: TGTGCCACCAGCCGGTCCCCGAATTGGAGCTCTGGAAACACCATATATTTT.